The TCR beta chain described here comes from a study of blood T cell repertoires in COVID-19. For the study at large: COVID-19 samples collected from the United States, Italy and Spain covered acute and convalescent phases. T cells, B-cell-depleted T cells, or PBMCs supplied cDNA or gDNA.

Per the original methods: Reference gene primers were amplified, and this amplification served to estimate nucleated cell counts. TCRdb keeps only in-frame clones here, not all; method: immunoSEQ multiplex PCR. V, J and clone size are those of that table, while D and trimming were read from the DNA. The repertoire has 200,000 to 250,000 clones, approximately 85% of them found once; the top ten carry approximately 8.1%. The germline CDR1 and CDR2 sequences are MDHEN and SYDVKM. The CDR3 has 15 residues. The V gene end was trimmed by 8 bases and the J gene end by 4 bases; junction bases not matched to a gene: 10.

Input material: peripheral blood. This receptor was obtained from a woman between 50 and 59 years old with active or convalescent COVID-19. The chain recombines TRBV28 with TRBJ1-5; 8 bases are shared with TRBD1. The CDR3 region has the DNA TGTGCCAGCGGTGCACCAGGACAGGGAAATCAGCCCCAGCATTTT. The encoded protein is CASGAPGQGNQPQHF.